These 16 T cell receptor beta chains came from one sample sequenced in a study of response to subunit inactivated influenza vaccine. TCRdb itself ran the RT-PCR reads through MiXCR, one entry per CDR3 protein. The table records hundreds of thousands of distinct CDR3 sequences, approximately 7.1% of them present only once. The sequencing used PBMCs from blood, collected about 24 months after vaccination. All receptors come from a man aged 45 to 75 who received an inactivated influenza vaccine.

The V gene is TRBV12-3 or TRBV12-4, the J gene TRBJ2-5; weak D call: TRBD2 (5 bases). Trimming took 0 bases from V and 6 from J, leaving 11 bases between them. There are 14 residues in the CDR3. The DNA for the CDR3 is TGTGCCAGCAGTTTAGCGGCGGGTCCAAAGACCCAGTACTTC. Translated: CASSLAAGPKTQYF.

This clonotype appeared many times. The chain has TRBV5-1 and TRBJ2-7; D is unresolved. V was cut by 4 bases and J by 0 bases, with 14 bases left in between. This CDR3 spans 15 amino acids. Germline values: CDR1 SGHRS, CDR2 YFSETQ. For the CDR3, the DNA is TGCGCCAGCAGCCCTGCTAGGCCATACTCCTACGAGCAGTACTTC. This gives the protein CASSPARPYSYEQYF. Combining the CDR3 with reference TRBV5-1 and TRBJ2-7 gives the whole variable domain KAGVTQTPRYLIKTRGQQVTLSCSPISGHRSVSWYQQTPGQGLQFLFEYFSETQRNKGNFPGRFSGRQFSNSRSEMNVSTLELGDSALYLCASSPARPYSYEQYFGPGTRLTVT.

This clonotype was detected a few times. The V gene is TRBV4-3, the J gene TRBJ2-1; perhaps D is TRBD1 or TRBD2 (5 bases each). Germline CDR1 is LGHNA and CDR2 is YSLEER. CDR3 length equals 15 residues. The germline V and J ends were trimmed by 3 bases and 10 bases, with 19 bases remaining between them. The CDR3, as DNA: TGCGCCAGCAGCCAGGAGCCGGGACGCCCGGGGGAGCAGTTCTTC. Translating it yields CASSQEPGRPGEQFF.

The chain has TRBV5-5 and TRBJ2-3; 8 bases are shared with TRBD1. This CDR3 spans 16 amino acids. The V segment lost 0 bases and the J segment 7 bases; nucleotides outside the gene matches: 10. Germline loops: CDR1 SGHKS, CDR2 YYEKEE (reference sequence). The CDR3 sequence: CASSLVGQGAIYTQYF. The CDR3 DNA reads as TGTGCCAGCAGCTTGGTGGGGCAGGGGGCTATATATACGCAGTATTTT.

Only a few counts were recorded for this clonotype. The chain is built from TRBV2 and TRBJ2-2, with D hard to call. Germline CDR1 is SNHLY and CDR2 is FYNNEI. The germline V and J ends were trimmed by 1 base and 1 base, with 4 bases remaining between them. This CDR3 spans 14 amino acids. CDR3 residues: CASSEGKNTGELFF. The DNA of the CDR3 is TGTGCCAGCAGTGAAGGGAAGAACACCGGGGAGCTGTTTTTT.

The chain couples TRBV5-1 to TRBJ1-2; D gene ambiguous. The CDR3 covers 15 residues. From germline, CDR1 is SGHRS and CDR2 YFSETQ. Trimming took 4 bases from V and 4 from J, leaving 17 bases between them. This chain's CDR3 is CASSPDPAQIYGYTF. The CDR3 bases are TGCGCCAGCAGCCCCGACCCGGCACAGATCTATGGCTACACCTTC. Complete variable domain (other parts from reference TRBV5-1 and TRBJ1-2): KAGVTQTPRYLIKTRGQQVTLSCSPISGHRSVSWYQQTPGQGLQFLFEYFSETQRNKGNFPGRFSGRQFSNSRSEMNVSTLELGDSALYLCASSPDPAQIYGYTFGSGTRLTVV.

This clonotype occurred many times. The chain joins TRBV5-6 to TRBJ2-2; 7 bases agree with TRBD2. The CDR3 is 15 amino acids. Germline CDR1 reads SGHDT; CDR2 reads YYEEEE. J lost 1 base, V lost 2 bases, and 2 bases had no gene match. CDR3 in amino acids: CASSFAGVNTGELFF. As DNA, the CDR3 is TGTGCCAGCAGCTTTGCGGGAGTGAACACCGGGGAGCTGTTTTTT.

The chain is built from TRBV30 and TRBJ1-1; D unclear. Trimming cost V 1 base and J 0 bases, with 9 bases left between them. This CDR3 contains 14 residues. Germline loops: CDR1 GTSNPN, CDR2 SVGIG (reference sequence). The CDR3 protein is CAWSGAALNTEAFF. CDR3 in DNA: TGTGCCTGGAGTGGCGCGGCGTTGAACACTGAAGCTTTCTTT.

This clonotype was observed a few times. The gene calls are TRBV20-1 and TRBJ2-2; possible D gene TRBD2, 6 bases. The V and J ends lost 4 bases and 6 bases respectively, with 21 bases between them. Germline V gene lookup returns CDR1 DFQATT and CDR2 SNEGSKA (reference sequence). The CDR3 loop spans 16 amino acids. In DNA form, the CDR3 reads TGCAGTGCTACAATCTCGGGACTGCCTAACGCCGGGGAGCTGTTTTTT. It is translated as CSATISGLPNAGELFF.

V usage is TRBV5-6 and J usage is TRBJ1-2; D possibly corresponds to TRBD1 (5 bases). The length of the CDR3 is 14 residues. Trimming took off 2 bases at V and 3 bases at J, with 11 bases between the two ends. CDR1 and CDR2 (germline): SGHDT, YYEEEE. The CDR3 sequence: CASSLRDSDYGYTF. The CDR3 DNA is TGTGCCAGCAGCTTAAGGGACTCGGACTATGGCTACACCTTC.

To note about this clonotype: One end of the junction does not line up with germline, which may come from a read error. The chain carries TRBV4-1 and TRBJ2-1; D may be TRBD1 (6 bases). This CDR3 comprises 17 residues. The germline CDR1 and CDR2 sequences are MGHRA and YSYEKL. CDR3 region: CASSQSRQASSYNEQFF. The CDR3, as DNA: TGCGCGAGCAGCCAAAGTAGACAGGCGAGCTCCTACAATGAGCAGTTCTTC.

This clonotype was counted a few times. V is TRBV5-1 and J is TRBJ2-7; maybe TRBD1 (6 bases). Trimming left V 3 bases short and J 5 bases short, with 15 bases between. Germline CDR1 is SGHRS and CDR2 is YFSETQ. The CDR3 contains 14 residues. The DNA for the CDR3 is TGCGCCAGCAGCTACCAACACAGGGATGACGAGCAGTACTTC. Its protein is CASSYQHRDDEQYF. Looking up the rest from reference TRBV5-1 and TRBJ2-7 gives the full variable domain: KAGVTQTPRYLIKTRGQQVTLSCSPISGHRSVSWYQQTPGQGLQFLFEYFSETQRNKGNFPGRFSGRQFSNSRSEMNVSTLELGDSALYLCASSYQHRDDEQYFGPGTRLTVT.

The sample holds many counts of this clonotype. The chain uses TRBV15 and TRBJ2-1, with D perhaps TRBD1 or TRBD2 (5 bases each). This CDR3 comprises 15 residues. CDR1 is LNHNV, CDR2 YYDKDF, per germline (reference sequence). V was pared by 0 bases and J by 10 bases, with 16 bases between. The CDR3 sequence is CATSRDPSGTTEQFF. CDR3 DNA: TGTGCCACCAGCAGAGATCCCTCCGGGACGACAGAGCAGTTCTTC.

This chain connects TRBV5-4 to TRBJ2-2; 11 nucleotides align to TRBD1. J lost 5 bases, V lost 4 bases, and 7 bases had no gene match. This CDR3 spans 16 amino acids. Germline-derived CDR1 and CDR2 are SGHNT and YYREEE (reference sequence). The CDR3 DNA is TGTGCCAGCAGCCATCGGACAGGGGGCCATACCGGGGAGCTGTTTTTT. It encodes CASSHRTGGHTGELFF.

This clonotype was seen a handful of times. The chain has TRBV20-1 and TRBJ1-3; a possible D gene is TRBD1 (6 bases). CDR3 size: 13 residues. Trimming removed 1 base at V and 6 bases at J, with 10 bases between. Germline loops: CDR1 DFQATT, CDR2 SNEGSKA (reference sequence). CDR3 residues: CSARARGENTIYF. CDR3 in DNA: TGCAGTGCTAGAGCCAGGGGAGAAAACACCATATATTTT.

This clonotype was seen only a few times. V gene TRBV5-1 combines with J gene TRBJ2-2; D could derive from TRBD1 or TRBD2 (5 bases each). Germline CDR1 and CDR2: SGHRS and YFSETQ. Trimming removed 4 bases from V and 4 bases from J, with 17 bases in between. This CDR3 comprises 16 residues. The CDR3 is CASSQTGPRGTGELFF. CDR3 sequence (DNA): TGCGCCAGCAGCCAAACCGGGCCGAGGGGCACCGGGGAGCTGTTTTTT.